The rows below give T cell receptor beta chains drawn from one sample of a study of neurological immune-mediated disorders. Using its own MiXCR run on the 5' RACE reads, TCRdb lists one record per CDR3 protein. The sample has under 100,000 distinct CDR3 sequences, about 4% seen once; the top ten hold approximately 5.8%. The sample was PBMCs. These receptors were collected from a woman aged 55-70 years with multiple sclerosis. The CDR3 runs from the conserved cysteine through the conserved F or W. Fields, in order: J gene, CDR3 length, D gene, clone size, V gene, CDR3 DNA, CDR3 protein. D genes are given only for firm matches. The size field is filled for only some rows; it gives once, few, many or a size class.

TRBJ1-2 13 - many TRBV7-9 TGTGCCAGCAGCGGGGACACATACTATGGCTACACCTTC CASSGDTYYGYTF
TRBJ2-1 16 TRBD2 many TRBV6-5 TGTGCCAGCCGCCTGGGAGGGGCAGGGCGCAACAATGAGCAGTTCTTC CASRLGGAGRNNEQFF
TRBJ2-6 18 - many TRBV3-1 TGTGCCAGCAGCCATCTTGGAGTAGGGGGGCCTGGGGCCAACGTCCTGACTTTC CASSHLGVGGPGANVLTF
TRBJ1-4 15 - many TRBV7-7 TGTGCCAGCAGCCCGACCGGAGGACAGAATGAAAAACTGTTTTTT CASSPTGGQNEKLFF
TRBJ2-3 13 - many TRBV5-1 TGCGCCAGCAGCTTGGTGGGGGGCGATACGCAGTATTTT CASSLVGGDTQYF
TRBJ1-1 15 - many TRBV20-1 TGCAGTGCTAGAGAGGGGGCCCGAGCGAACACTGAAGCTTTCTTT CSAREGARANTEAFF
TRBJ1-1 15 - many TRBV11-2 TGTGCCAGCAGCTTAGTCGCCCGGTGGGGCACTGAAGCTTTCTTT CASSLVARWGTEAFF
TRBJ2-7 13 - many TRBV5-5 TGTGCCAGCAGAAAGGCGGACTCCTACGAGCAGTACTTC CASRKADSYEQYF
TRBJ2-1 14 - many TRBV29-1 TGCAGCGTTGAGCGGCAGGGAGCCTACAATGAGCAGTTCTTC CSVERQGAYNEQFF
TRBJ1-6 14 - many TRBV20-1 TGCAGTGCTAGTCCCAGGGCGGGTAATTCACCCCTCCACTTT CSASPRAGNSPLHF
TRBJ2-2 16 TRBD2 many TRBV7-9 TGTGCCAGCAGCGCGGGACTAGCGGCTAACACCGGGGAGCTGTTTTTT CASSAGLAANTGELFF
TRBJ2-1 12 TRBD2 many TRBV7-9 TGTGCCAGCAGCATAATACCGGGACTAGCGTTCTTC CASSIIPGLAFF
TRBJ2-5 11 - - TRBV6-5 TGTGCCAGCAGACACAAAGAGACCCAGTACTTC CASRHKETQYF
TRBJ2-6 17 TRBD2 many TRBV5-4 TGTGCCAGCACCCCGGGACTAGCGGGGTCTGGGGCCAACGTCCTGACTTTC CASTPGLAGSGANVLTF
TRBJ1-5 12 TRBD1 many TRBV3-1 TGTGCCAGCAACAGGGGTAATCAGCCCCAGCATTTT CASNRGNQPQHF
TRBJ2-1 14 - many TRBV20-1 TGCAGTGCCCTTCGGACGAGCTCCTACAATGAGCAGTTCTTC CSALRTSSYNEQFF
TRBJ2-7 12 - many TRBV5-1 TGCGCCAGCAGCCCGCCCTCCTACGAGCAGTACTTC CASSPPSYEQYF
TRBJ2-5 15 TRBD1 many TRBV5-1 TGCGCCAGCAGCGGCAGGGACAGTACCCAAGAGACCCAGTACTTC CASSGRDSTQETQYF
TRBJ2-5 14 - many TRBV24-1 TGTGCCACCAGTGAGGCCGGGACGGTGGAGACCCAGTACTTC CATSEAGTVETQYF
TRBJ1-1 15 TRBD1 many TRBV5-5 TGTGCCAGCAGCTTGGTGGGGACAGGGAGCACTGAAGCTTTCTTT CASSLVGTGSTEAFF
TRBJ1-2 15 - many TRBV9 TGTGCCAGCAGCGTAGATAGGCAGGGAGAAAATGGCTACACCTTC CASSVDRQGENGYTF
TRBJ2-7 14 - many TRBV20-1 TGCAGTGCTAGAGATTCGACATCTACTGGGGAGCAGTACTTC CSARDSTSTGEQYF
TRBJ1-1 12 - medium-sized TRBV12-3/TRBV12-4 TGTGCCAGCAGCCGGTGGGGCACTGAAGCTTTCTTT CASSRWGTEAFF
TRBJ1-1 15 TRBD1 many TRBV7-6 TGTGCCAGCAGCCAGGACAGGCGGACGAACACTGAAGCTTTCTTT CASSQDRRTNTEAFF
TRBJ1-4 17 TRBD1 many TRBV27 TGTGCCAGCAGCCGCGGGACAGGGAGTGCAACTAATGAAAAACTGTTTTTT CASSRGTGSATNEKLFF
TRBJ2-7 17 - many TRBV5-1 TGCGCCAGCAACGGGGGTACCGTGGCACGGGCGAACTACGAGCAGTACTTC CASNGGTVARANYEQYF
TRBJ2-5 15 - many TRBV5-1 TGCGCCAGCAATGAACGGGCCGGCACGTGGGAGACCCAGTACTTC CASNERAGTWETQYF
TRBJ2-3 15 TRBD2 many TRBV12-3/TRBV12-4 TGTGCCAGCAGTTTTAGCGGGGGGGCCACAGATACGCAGTATTTT CASSFSGGATDTQYF
TRBJ2-7 14 - - TRBV14 TGTGTCAGCAGCCGAGACAGGAGCTCCTACAAGCAGTACTTC CVSSRDRSSYKQYF
TRBJ1-2 14 TRBD1 many TRBV12-3/TRBV12-4 TGTGCCAGCAGTTTCCGGGACAGGGGGCTAGGCTACACCTTC CASSFRDRGLGYTF